This TCR beta chain was obtained from a study of cytomegalovirus exposure and HLA in healthy donors. This clone was found once. Healthy bone marrow donors made up the donor group. Germline CDR1 is MGHRA and CDR2 is YSYEKL. Between the trimmed V and J ends, which lost 5 bases and 6 bases, there was a span of 14 bases. CDR3 size: 13 residues. 13 Jbeta primers and 60 Vbeta primers were used for the PCR. Measured with immunoSEQ multiplex PCR; TCRdb has only the in-frame clones, and not every one. Among 120,000 or so clones listed, nearly 80% were seen once. The genes are TRBV4-1 and TRBJ2-7, with a tentative D call TRBD1 (5 bases). The sample was PBMCs. The sequence was collected from a woman in her twenties or thirties in good health and CMV-seronegative. The DNA of the CDR3 is TGCGCCAGCAGCTCAGTTCCAGGGTCCGAGCAGTACTTC. Protein sequence: CASSSVPGSEQYF.